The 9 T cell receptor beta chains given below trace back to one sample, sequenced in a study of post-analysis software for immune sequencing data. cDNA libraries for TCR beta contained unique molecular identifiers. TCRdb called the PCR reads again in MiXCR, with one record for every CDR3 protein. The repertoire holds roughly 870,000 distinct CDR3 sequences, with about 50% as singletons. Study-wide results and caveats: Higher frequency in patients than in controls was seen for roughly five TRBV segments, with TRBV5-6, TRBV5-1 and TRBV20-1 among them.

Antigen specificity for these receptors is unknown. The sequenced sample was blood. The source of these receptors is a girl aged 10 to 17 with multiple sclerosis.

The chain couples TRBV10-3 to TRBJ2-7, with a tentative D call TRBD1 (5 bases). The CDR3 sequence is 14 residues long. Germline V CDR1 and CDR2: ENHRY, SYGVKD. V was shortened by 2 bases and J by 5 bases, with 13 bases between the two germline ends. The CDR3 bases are TGTGCCATCAGTGAGGGGGCCTTTCCCCACGAGCAGTACTTC. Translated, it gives CAISEGAFPHEQYF.

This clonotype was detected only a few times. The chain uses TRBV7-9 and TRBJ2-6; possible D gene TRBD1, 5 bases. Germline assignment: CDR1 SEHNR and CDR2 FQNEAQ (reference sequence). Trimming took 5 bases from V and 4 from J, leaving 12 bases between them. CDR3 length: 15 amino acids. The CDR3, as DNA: TGTGCCAGCAGCCCGATAGGGGTCGGGGCCAACGTCCTGACTTTC. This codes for CASSPIGVGANVLTF.

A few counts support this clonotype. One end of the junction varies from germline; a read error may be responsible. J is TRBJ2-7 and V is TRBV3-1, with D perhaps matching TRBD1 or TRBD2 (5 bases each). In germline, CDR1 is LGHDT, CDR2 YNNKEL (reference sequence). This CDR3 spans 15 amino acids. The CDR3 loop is CASSQGRGLTYEQYF. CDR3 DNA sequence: TGCGCCAGCAGCCAAGGCCGGGGCCTTACCTACGAGCAGTACTTC.

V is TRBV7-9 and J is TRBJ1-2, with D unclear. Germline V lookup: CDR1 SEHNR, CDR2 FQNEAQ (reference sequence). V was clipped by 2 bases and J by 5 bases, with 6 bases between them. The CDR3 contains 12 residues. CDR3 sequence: CASSLWTYGYTF. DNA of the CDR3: TGTGCCAGCAGCTTATGGACTTATGGCTACACCTTC.

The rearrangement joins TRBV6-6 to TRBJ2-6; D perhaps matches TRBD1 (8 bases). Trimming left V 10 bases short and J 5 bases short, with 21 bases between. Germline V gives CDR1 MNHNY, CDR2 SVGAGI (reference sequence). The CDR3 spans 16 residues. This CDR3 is CATPQDREGRANVLTF. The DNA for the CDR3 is TGTGCCACCCCCCAGGACAGGGAGGGTAGGGCCAACGTCCTGACTTTC.

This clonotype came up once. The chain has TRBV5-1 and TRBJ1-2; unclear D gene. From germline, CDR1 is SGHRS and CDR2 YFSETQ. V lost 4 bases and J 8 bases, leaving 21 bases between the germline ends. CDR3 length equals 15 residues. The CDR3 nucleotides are TGCGCCAGCAGCCCGTTTTCTGTCTCAAAGATGGGCTACACCTTC. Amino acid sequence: CASSPFSVSKMGYTF.

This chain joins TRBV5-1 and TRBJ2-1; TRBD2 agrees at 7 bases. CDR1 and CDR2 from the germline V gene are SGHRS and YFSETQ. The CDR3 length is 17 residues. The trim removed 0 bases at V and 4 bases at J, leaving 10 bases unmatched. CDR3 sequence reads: CASSLDRSASGYNEQFF. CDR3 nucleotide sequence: TGCGCCAGCAGCTTGGATCGTTCTGCTAGCGGATACAATGAGCAGTTCTTC.

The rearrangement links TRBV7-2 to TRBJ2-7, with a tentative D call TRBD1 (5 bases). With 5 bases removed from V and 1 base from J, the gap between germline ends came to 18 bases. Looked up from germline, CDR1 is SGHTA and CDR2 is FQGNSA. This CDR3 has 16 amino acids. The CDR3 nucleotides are TGTGCCAGCAGCGAGGAAACAGGTCGACTTTCCTACGAGCAGTACTTC. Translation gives CASSEETGRLSYEQYF.

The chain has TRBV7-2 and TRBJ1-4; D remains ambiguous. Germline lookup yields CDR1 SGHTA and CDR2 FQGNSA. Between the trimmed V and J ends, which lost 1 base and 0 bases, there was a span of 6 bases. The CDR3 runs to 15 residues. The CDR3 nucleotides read TGTGCCAGCAGCTTAGAGGGAGCAACTAATGAAAAACTGTTTTTT. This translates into CASSLEGATNEKLFF. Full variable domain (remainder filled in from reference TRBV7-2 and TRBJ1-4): GAGVSQSPSNKVTEKGKDVELRCDPISGHTALYWYRQSLGQGLEFLIYFQGNSAPDKSGLPSDRFSAERTGGSVSTLTIQRTQQEDSAVYLCASSLEGATNEKLFFGSGTQLSVL.